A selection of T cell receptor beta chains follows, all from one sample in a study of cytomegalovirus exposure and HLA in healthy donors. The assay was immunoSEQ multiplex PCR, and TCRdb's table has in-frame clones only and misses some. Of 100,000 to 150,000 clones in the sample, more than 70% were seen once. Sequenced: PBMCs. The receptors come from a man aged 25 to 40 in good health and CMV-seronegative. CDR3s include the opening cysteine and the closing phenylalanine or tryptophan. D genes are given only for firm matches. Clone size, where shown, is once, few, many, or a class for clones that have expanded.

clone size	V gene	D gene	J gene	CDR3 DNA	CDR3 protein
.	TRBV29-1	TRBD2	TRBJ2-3	TGCAGCGTTGCCGCCCGGACTAGCGGGAGAGGGCGCACAGATACGCAGTATTTT	CSVAARTSGRGRTDTQYF
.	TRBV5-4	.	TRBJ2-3	TGTGCCAGCAGCCTGAAACAGCGCACAGATACGCAGTATTTT	CASSLKQRTDTQYF
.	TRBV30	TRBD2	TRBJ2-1	TGTGCCTGGAGTGTTTTAGCGGGAGAAGTCGATGAGCAGTTCTTC	CAWSVLAGEVDEQFF
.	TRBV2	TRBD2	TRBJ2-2	TGTGCCAGCAGTGAATTCGGGACTAGCGGGAGGGCCGGGGAGCTGTTTTTT	CASSEFGTSGRAGELFF
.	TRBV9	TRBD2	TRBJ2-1	TGTGCCAGCAGCGTGGCCTCTGCCACTAGCGGTAATGAGCAGTTCTTC	CASSVASATSGNEQFF
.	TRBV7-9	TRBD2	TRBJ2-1	TGTGCCAGCAGACTAACTAGCGGGGCATACAATGAGCAGTTCTTC	CASRLTSGAYNEQFF
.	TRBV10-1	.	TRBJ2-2	TGCGCCAGCAGTGACCAGCGGTACACCGGGGAGCTGTTTTTT	CASSDQRYTGELFF
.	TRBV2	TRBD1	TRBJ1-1	TGTGCCAGCACTGAACAGGGGGCCACTGAAGCTTTCTTT	CASTEQGATEAFF
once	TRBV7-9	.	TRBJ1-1	TGTGCCAGCAGCGTAACCCCCAGCACTGAAGCTTTCTTT	CASSVTPSTEAFF
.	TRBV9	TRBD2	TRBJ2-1	TGTGCCAGCAGCTCATCTAGCGGCTACAATGAGCAGTTCTTC	CASSSSSGYNEQFF
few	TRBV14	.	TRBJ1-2	TGTGCCAGCAGCCAAGCAGACAACCGCGGCTACACCTTC	CASSQADNRGYTF
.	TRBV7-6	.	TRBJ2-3	TGTGCCAGCAGCTTGGACTCCGGTTTGCAAGATACGCAGTATTTT	CASSLDSGLQDTQYF
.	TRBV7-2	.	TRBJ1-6	TGTGCCAGCCGGAGACAGTCCCAGAAAGGGTCCCTCCACTTT	CASRRQSQKGSLHF
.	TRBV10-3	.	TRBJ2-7	TGTGCCATCAGTGAGCCGGGGGGCAGGGAGTACGAGCAGTACTTC	CAISEPGGREYEQYF
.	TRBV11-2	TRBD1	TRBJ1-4	TGTGCCAGCAGCTTAGGGGACAGGGCTCATAATGAAAAACTGTTTTTT	CASSLGDRAHNEKLFF
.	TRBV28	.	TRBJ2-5	TGTGCCAGCAGTTTTGACAGACAAGAGACCCAGTACTTC	CASSFDRQETQYF
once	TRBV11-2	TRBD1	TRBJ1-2	TGTGCCAGCAGCCGGACAAAAAAACCGGGACAGGGGGCGCAGGGCTACACCTTC	CASSRTKKPGQGAQGYTF
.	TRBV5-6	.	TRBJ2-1	TGTGCCAGCAGCTTAACAGGTAATGAGCAGTTCTTC	CASSLTGNEQFF
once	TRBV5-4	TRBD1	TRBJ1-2	TGTGCCAGCAGTTCTAGACAGGGCGACCCATATGGCTACACCTTC	CASSSRQGDPYGYTF
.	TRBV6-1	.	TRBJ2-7	TGTGCCAGCAGCGTTGACAGATCCTACGAGCAGTACTTC	CASSVDRSYEQYF
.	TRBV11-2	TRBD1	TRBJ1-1	TGTGCCAGCAGCTTCAGGGGGACGACTGAAGCTTTCTTT	CASSFRGTTEAFF
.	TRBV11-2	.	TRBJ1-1	TGTGCCAGCAGCAAACAGGTCAAAGACACTGAAGCTTTCTTT	CASSKQVKDTEAFF